A selection of T cell receptor beta chains follows, all from one sample in a study of T cell repertoires in cytomegalovirus infection. TCRdb fed the reads into MiXCR, producing one record per CDR3 protein. This table has around 770,000 distinct CDR3 sequences, 25% to 30% appearing once. For these TCRs, the target antigens are not known. The starting material was cultured CD8+ T cells from PBMCs, obtained from culture after CMV antigen stimulation. Source of these receptors: a human donor in good health (CMV status not recorded). Some clones in this sample may be carry-over from other donors' samples. The CDR3 runs from the conserved cysteine through the conserved F or W. The D gene is left open where the match is weak. A clone size is listed for some rows: how often the clone was seen (once, few, many), or a class if it is expanded.

D	V	J	size	CDR3	DNA
.	TRBV7-9	TRBJ1-1	few	CASSYLKVEAFF	TGTGCCAGCAGCTATCTAAAGGTTGAAGCTTTCTTT
.	TRBV10-3	TRBJ1-1	.	CAILSGRLNTEAFF	TGTGCCATCCTTTCGGGGAGATTGAACACTGAAGCTTTCTTT
.	TRBV7-9	TRBJ1-1	few	CASSFKGDTEAFF	TGTGCCAGCAGCTTCAAGGGGGACACTGAAGCTTTCTTT
.	TRBV2	TRBJ1-6	.	CASSFVGTSKSSYNSPLHF	TGTGCCAGCAGTTTTGTCGGGACGTCAAAGAGCTCCTATAATTCACCCCTCCACTTT
TRBD2	TRBV29-1	TRBJ2-2	many	CSVEVRGGSNTGELFF	TGCAGCGTTGAAGTCCGGGGGGGATCTAACACCGGGGAGCTGTTTTTT
.	TRBV7-9	TRBJ1-1	.	CASSFFTGTRVLGAFF	TGTGCCAGCAGCTTCTTTACCGGGACACGGGTTTTGGGTGCTTTCTTT
.	TRBV2	TRBJ1-1	once	CASTAGEAFF	TGTGCCAGCACAGCGGGGGAAGCTTTCTTT
TRBD1	TRBV3-1	TRBJ1-1	once	CASSQGLQGARVTEAFF	TGTGCCAGCAGCCAAGGTTTACAGGGGGCGAGGGTCACTGAAGCTTTCTTT
.	TRBV6-1	TRBJ2-1	few	CASSLSESGDEQFF	TGTGCCAGCAGTTTGTCGGAGTCCGGGGATGAGCAGTTCTTC
.	TRBV25-1	TRBJ1-2	.	CASSEFGGPPRFGQLNGYTF	TGTGCCAGCAGTGAATTTGGGGGTCCCCCTAGGTTTGGACAACTAAATGGCTACACCTTC
.	TRBV6-5	TRBJ1-6	many	CASSYSMAQNGNAINSPLHF	TGTGCCAGCAGTTACTCGATGGCCCAAAATGGGAACGCGATAAATTCACCCCTCCACTTT
.	TRBV11-3	TRBJ2-1	.	CASSYGRAPPNEQFF	TGTGCCAGCAGCTATGGCCGTGCGCCACCCAATGAGCAGTTCTTC
TRBD2	TRBV10-3	TRBJ2-3	few	CAITGGSGDPTDTQYF	TGTGCCATCACCGGGGGGAGCGGGGACCCCACAGATACGCAGTATTTT
.	TRBV28	TRBJ2-1	.	CASTPVPTKEQFF	TGTGCCAGCACCCCCGTACCCACGAAGGAGCAGTTCTTC
TRBD1	TRBV5-4	TRBJ1-4	many	CASSWGQGTNEKLFF	TGTGCCAGCAGCTGGGGACAGGGAACTAATGAAAAACTGTTTTTT
TRBD1	TRBV7-6	TRBJ2-5	.	CASSRDRAQETQYF	TGTGCCAGCAGCAGGGACAGGGCCCAAGAGACCCAGTACTTC
.	TRBV12-5	TRBJ1-1	few	CASALKQMNTEAFF	TGTGCTAGTGCCCTGAAACAGATGAACACTGAAGCTTTCTTT
.	TRBV7-9	TRBJ1-1	.	CASSEGLF	TGTGCCAGCAGCGAGGGTCTCTTT
TRBD1	TRBV6-6	TRBJ1-1	few	CASNLGGPVTEAFF	TGTGCCAGCAATCTAGGGGGCCCGGTCACTGAAGCTTTCTTT
.	TRBV7-8	TRBJ2-3	.	CASSLTEGQDTQYF	TGTGCCAGCAGCTTAACGGAGGGGCAAGATACGCAGTATTTT
.	TRBV6-2/TRBV6-3	TRBJ2-5	many	CASSRPAGGQETQYF	TGTGCCAGCAGTCGCCCAGCCGGGGGACAAGAGACCCAGTACTTC
.	TRBV25-1	TRBJ2-7	few	CASSDPGESPYEQYF	TGTGCCAGCAGTGACCCAGGGGAATCTCCCTACGAGCAGTACTTC
TRBD1	TRBV10-3	TRBJ1-2	few	CAISDTGQGPNGYTF	TGTGCCATCAGTGACACCGGACAGGGTCCCAATGGCTACACCTTC
.	TRBV20-1	TRBJ1-2	.	CSARMGSGEAHYGYTF	TGCAGTGCTAGAATGGGGTCCGGGGAGGCCCACTATGGCTACACCTTC
TRBD2	TRBV20-1	TRBJ2-1	once	CSAWTSGGASLIHEQFF	TGCAGTGCATGGACTAGCGGGGGGGCGTCTCTTATACATGAGCAGTTCTTC
TRBD1	TRBV4-1	TRBJ1-2	.	CASSQERDRFGYTF	TGCGCCAGCAGCCAAGAGAGGGACAGGTTTGGCTACACCTTC
.	TRBV4-1	TRBJ1-2	.	CASSPSPYGYTF	TGTGCCAGCAGCCCGTCCCCCTATGGCTACACCTTC
.	TRBV20-1	TRBJ1-6	once	CSARDRFYSYNSPLHF	TGCAGTGCTAGAGACAGATTTTACTCCTATAATTCACCCCTCCACTTT
.	TRBV6-1	TRBJ2-7	few	CASSEGGRSEQYF	TGTGCCAGCAGTGAAGGGGGCAGATCCGAGCAGTACTTC
.	TRBV13	TRBJ1-6	few	CASSLGGGSYNSPLHF	TGTGCCAGCAGCTTAGGTGGAGGTTCCTATAATTCACCCCTCCACTTT
.	TRBV11-2	TRBJ2-2	few	CASSTTTGYLQLTGELFF	TGTGCCAGCAGCACCACGACAGGCTATCTTCAGCTTACCGGGGAGCTGTTTTTT
.	TRBV7-9	TRBJ1-1	.	CASSFQLNTEAFF	TGTGCCAGCAGCTTCCAACTAAACACTGAAGCTTTCTTT
.	TRBV4-1	TRBJ1-2	.	CASSQGDTDGYTF	TGCGCCAGCAGCCAGGGGGACACCGACGGCTACACCTTC
.	TRBV7-9	TRBJ2-7	few	CASRRGTSYEQYF	TGTGCCAGCAGAAGGGGAACCTCCTACGAGCAGTACTTC
.	TRBV6-1	TRBJ2-5	.	CASSEGQNDQETQYF	TGTGCCAGCAGTGAGGGTCAAAATGATCAAGAGACCCAGTACTTC
TRBD2	TRBV11-3	TRBJ2-1	.	CASSPWTSGPEQFF	TGTGCCAGCAGCCCCTGGACTAGCGGGCCAGAGCAGTTCTTC
TRBD2	TRBV2	TRBJ2-3	.	CASSEWTSGEVRTDTQYF	TGTGCCAGCAGTGAATGGACTAGCGGTGAGGTCAGGACAGATACGCAGTATTTT
TRBD2	TRBV7-8	TRBJ2-1	many	CASSLVSSGGQSYNEQFF	TGTGCCAGCAGCTTGGTGTCTAGCGGGGGTCAGTCCTACAATGAGCAGTTCTTC
.	TRBV7-2	TRBJ1-1	many	CASSLGIGPNTEAFF	TGTGCCAGCAGCTTAGGGATAGGACCGAACACTGAAGCTTTCTTT
.	TRBV5-1	TRBJ2-1	.	CASSLGQLSYNEQFF	TGCGCCAGCAGCTTGGGACAGCTAAGCTACAATGAGCAGTTCTTC
TRBD2	TRBV7-9	TRBJ2-1	few	CASSSPGTSGLF	TGTGCCAGCAGCTCACCCGGGACTAGCGGGCTCTTC
.	TRBV4-1	TRBJ1-5	few	CASSQSWRNNQPQHF	TGCGCCAGCAGCCAAAGCTGGCGGAACAATCAGCCCCAGCATTTT
.	TRBV27	TRBJ1-1	many	CASSLGGPMNTEAFF	TGTGCCAGCAGTTTGGGGGGCCCGATGAACACTGAAGCTTTCTTT
.	TRBV6-2/TRBV6-3	TRBJ2-2	many	CATGPGPYTGELFF	TGTGCCACTGGTCCCGGGCCCTACACCGGGGAGCTGTTTTTT
.	TRBV4-2	TRBJ2-7	few	CASSQGTPGPDEEQYF	TGTGCCAGCAGCCAAGGCACCCCGGGGCCAGACGAAGAGCAGTACTTC
.	TRBV7-9	TRBJ2-7	.	CASSYKQSSYEQYF	TGTGCCAGCAGCTATAAACAAAGCTCCTACGAGCAGTACTTC
.	TRBV27	TRBJ2-4	few	CASGTGKIIQYF	TGTGCCAGCGGTACAGGGAAAATCATTCAGTACTTC
.	TRBV2	TRBJ2-3	.	CASRTGTSSTDTQYF	TGTGCCAGCAGGACCGGGACCTCTAGCACAGATACGCAGTATTTT
.	TRBV20-1	TRBJ2-3	.	CSAPDPTPDTQYF	TGCAGTGCTCCCGACCCTACCCCCGATACGCAGTATTTT
.	TRBV7-2	TRBJ1-6	many	CASSLRGRPDSPLHF	TGTGCCAGCAGCTTACGGGGCAGGCCTGACTCACCCCTCCACTTT
.	TRBV9	TRBJ2-1	few	CASGGSNEQFF	TGTGCCAGCGGGGGCAGCAATGAGCAGTTCTTC
TRBD2	TRBV6-5	TRBJ2-1	.	CASALTSGGPTRTYNEQFF	TGTGCCAGCGCATTGACTAGCGGGGGCCCCACACGGACCTACAATGAGCAGTTCTTC
TRBD1	TRBV12-3/TRBV12-4	TRBJ2-7	many	CASTPGTASYEQYF	TGTGCCAGCACCCCAGGGACAGCTTCCTACGAGCAGTACTTC
.	TRBV15	TRBJ2-3	once	CATSTGGDTQYF	TGTGCCACCAGCACCGGTGGTGATACGCAGTATTTT
TRBD1	TRBV2	TRBJ2-7	few	CASWGRTTGDGGGEQYF	TGTGCCAGCTGGGGAAGGACGACAGGGGATGGGGGCGGCGAGCAGTACTTC
.	TRBV5-1	TRBJ1-5	.	CASQDPGKGNQPQHF	TGCGCCAGCCAAGATCCAGGTAAGGGCAATCAGCCCCAGCATTTT
.	TRBV7-9	TRBJ1-2	few	CASSTGWGDGYTF	TGTGCCAGCAGCACTGGTTGGGGGGATGGCTACACCTTC